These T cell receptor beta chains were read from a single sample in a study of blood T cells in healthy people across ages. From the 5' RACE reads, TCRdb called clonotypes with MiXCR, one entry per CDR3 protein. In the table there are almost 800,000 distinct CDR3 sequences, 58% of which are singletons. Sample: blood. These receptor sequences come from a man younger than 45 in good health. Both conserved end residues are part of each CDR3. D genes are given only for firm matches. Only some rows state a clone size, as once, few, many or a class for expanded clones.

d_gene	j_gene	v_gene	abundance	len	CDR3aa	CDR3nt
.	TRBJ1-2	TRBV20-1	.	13	CSAAQDPNYGYTF	TGCAGTGCGGCGCAGGACCCTAACTATGGCTACACCTTC
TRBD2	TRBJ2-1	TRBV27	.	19	CASSLIPTRLAGGYNEQFF	TGTGCCAGCAGTCTAATACCGACCCGACTAGCGGGGGGTTACAATGAGCAGTTCTTC
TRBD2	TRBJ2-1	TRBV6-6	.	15	CATLYGRDAVGEQFF	TGTGCCACCCTATACGGGAGGGACGCCGTCGGTGAGCAGTTCTTC
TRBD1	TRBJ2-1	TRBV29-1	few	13	CSVHGQVNNEQFF	TGCAGCGTCCACGGACAGGTGAACAATGAGCAGTTCTTC
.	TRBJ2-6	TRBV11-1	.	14	CASSLETGANVLTF	TGTGCCAGCAGCTTAGAAACTGGGGCCAACGTCCTGACTTTC
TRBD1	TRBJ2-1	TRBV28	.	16	CASRLLPGQGAGEQFF	TGTGCCAGCAGGTTACTCCCGGGACAGGGGGCGGGAGAGCAGTTCTTC
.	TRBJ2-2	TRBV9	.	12	CASSPVPGELFF	TGTGCCAGCAGCCCAGTTCCCGGGGAGCTGTTTTTT
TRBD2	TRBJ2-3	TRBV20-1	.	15	CSAGPMTSGPDTQYF	TGCAGTGCTGGCCCCATGACTAGCGGACCAGATACGCAGTATTTT
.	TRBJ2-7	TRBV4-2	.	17	CASSQAKSGNLNYEQYF	TGTGCCAGCAGCCAAGCAAAATCGGGCAACCTAAATTACGAGCAGTACTTC
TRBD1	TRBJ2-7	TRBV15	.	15	CATSRRTGEGYEQYF	TGTGCCACCAGCAGGAGGACAGGGGAAGGCTACGAGCAGTACTTC
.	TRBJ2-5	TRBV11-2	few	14	CASSRRTEQETQYF	TGTGCCAGCAGCAGACGGACAGAGCAAGAGACCCAGTACTTC
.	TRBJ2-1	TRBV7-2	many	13	CASSLGLNNEQFF	TGTGCCAGCAGTTTAGGACTGAACAATGAGCAGTTCTTC
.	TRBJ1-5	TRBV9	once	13	CASNRDGHQPQHF	TGTGCCAGCAATCGGGACGGACATCAGCCCCAGCATTTT
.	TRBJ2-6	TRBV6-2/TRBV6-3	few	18	CASTPDRIRSSGANVLTF	TGTGCCAGCACTCCCGACAGGATAAGGAGCTCTGGGGCCAACGTCCTGACTTTC
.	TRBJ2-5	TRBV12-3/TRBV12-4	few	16	CASSSEFRGGGETQYF	TGTGCCAGCAGTTCTGAGTTTAGGGGAGGAGGAGAGACCCAGTACTTC
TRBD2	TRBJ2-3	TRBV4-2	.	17	CASSPRSGTSGTDTQYF	TGCGCCAGCAGCCCCAGATCCGGGACTAGCGGCACAGATACGCAGTATTTT
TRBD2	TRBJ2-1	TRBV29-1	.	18	CSVEETSARSWTYNEQFF	TGCAGCGTTGAGGAGACTAGCGCCAGGTCTTGGACCTACAATGAGCAGTTCTTC
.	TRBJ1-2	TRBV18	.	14	CASSPVPGSYGYTF	TGTGCCAGCTCACCAGTTCCGGGGTCCTATGGCTACACCTTC
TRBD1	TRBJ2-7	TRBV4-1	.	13	CASSPLRGREQYF	TGCGCCAGCAGCCCTTTGAGGGGGCGCGAGCAGTACTTC
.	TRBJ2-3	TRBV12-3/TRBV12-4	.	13	CASSSWGADTQYF	TGTGCCAGCAGCAGTTGGGGGGCAGATACGCAGTATTTT
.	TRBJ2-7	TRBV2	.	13	CASWEQGSLEQYF	TGTGCCAGCTGGGAACAGGGAAGTCTCGAGCAGTACTTC
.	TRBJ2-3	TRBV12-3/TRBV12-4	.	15	CASSLEGGATDTQYF	TGTGCCAGCAGTTTAGAGGGTGGGGCCACAGATACGCAGTATTTT
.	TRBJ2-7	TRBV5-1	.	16	CASSLFGGSSSYEQYF	TGCGCCAGCAGCTTGTTCGGCGGATCGAGCTCCTACGAGCAGTACTTC
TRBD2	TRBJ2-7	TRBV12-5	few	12	CASGWEGGEQYF	TGTGCTAGTGGTTGGGAGGGAGGCGAGCAGTACTTC
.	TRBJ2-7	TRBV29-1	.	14	CSAAGSQSNDEQYF	TGCAGCGCAGCTGGCTCGCAGTCAAACGATGAGCAGTACTTC
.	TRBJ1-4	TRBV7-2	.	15	CASSLRGETNEKLFF	TGTGCCAGCAGCTTAAGGGGTGAAACTAATGAAAAACTGTTTTTT
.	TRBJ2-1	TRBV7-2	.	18	CASSLNPTGSSFVNEQFF	TGTGCCAGCAGCTTAAACCCCACCGGGTCCAGTTTCGTCAATGAGCAGTTCTTC
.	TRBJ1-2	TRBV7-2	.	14	CASSLDAGADGYTF	TGTGCCAGCAGCTTAGATGCAGGGGCCGACGGCTACACCTTC
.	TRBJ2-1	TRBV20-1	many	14	CSATPSRFYNEQFF	TGCAGTGCTACGCCTAGCCGTTTTTACAATGAGCAGTTCTTC
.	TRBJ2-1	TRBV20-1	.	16	CSASATTGDFYNEQFF	TGCAGTGCCTCCGCCACGACAGGAGATTTCTACAATGAGCAGTTCTTC
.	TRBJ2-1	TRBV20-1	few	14	CSAIRTQRGNEQFF	TGCAGTGCTATCCGGACCCAGCGCGGTAATGAGCAGTTCTTC
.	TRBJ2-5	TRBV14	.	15	CASSPGATNTETQYF	TGTGCCAGCAGCCCCGGGGCCACCAACACAGAGACCCAGTACTTC
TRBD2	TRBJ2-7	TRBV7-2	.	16	CASSALTSGDVYEQYF	TGTGCCAGCAGCGCGCTGACTAGCGGGGATGTCTACGAGCAGTACTTC
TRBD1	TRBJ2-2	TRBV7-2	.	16	CASSLLTGRYTGELFF	TGTGCCAGCAGCTTACTGACAGGGCGCTACACCGGGGAGCTGTTTTTT
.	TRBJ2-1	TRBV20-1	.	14	CSAYLLGPYNEQFF	TGCAGTGCCTATTTGCTGGGGCCCTACAATGAGCAGTTCTTC
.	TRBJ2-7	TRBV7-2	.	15	CASSFGGTGTYEQYF	TGTGCCAGCAGCTTTGGTGGCACAGGGACCTACGAGCAGTACTTC
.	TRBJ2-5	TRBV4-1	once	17	CASSQESPLAGLETQYF	TGCGCCAGCAGCCAAGAAAGCCCTCTGGCGGGGCTAGAGACCCAGTACTTC
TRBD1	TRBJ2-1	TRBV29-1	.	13	CSVVTGGFNEQFF	TGCAGCGTAGTGACAGGGGGTTTCAATGAGCAGTTCTTC
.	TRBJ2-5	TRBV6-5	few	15	CASSYGDRPGETQYF	TGTGCCAGCAGTTACGGCGACAGGCCGGGGGAGACCCAGTACTTC
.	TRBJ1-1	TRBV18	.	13	CASSLGEGTEAFF	TGTGCCAGCTCACTAGGCGAGGGCACTGAAGCTTTCTTT
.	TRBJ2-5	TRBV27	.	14	CASSLFGGADEQYF	TGTGCCAGCAGTTTATTTGGGGGGGCTGATGAGCAGTACTTC